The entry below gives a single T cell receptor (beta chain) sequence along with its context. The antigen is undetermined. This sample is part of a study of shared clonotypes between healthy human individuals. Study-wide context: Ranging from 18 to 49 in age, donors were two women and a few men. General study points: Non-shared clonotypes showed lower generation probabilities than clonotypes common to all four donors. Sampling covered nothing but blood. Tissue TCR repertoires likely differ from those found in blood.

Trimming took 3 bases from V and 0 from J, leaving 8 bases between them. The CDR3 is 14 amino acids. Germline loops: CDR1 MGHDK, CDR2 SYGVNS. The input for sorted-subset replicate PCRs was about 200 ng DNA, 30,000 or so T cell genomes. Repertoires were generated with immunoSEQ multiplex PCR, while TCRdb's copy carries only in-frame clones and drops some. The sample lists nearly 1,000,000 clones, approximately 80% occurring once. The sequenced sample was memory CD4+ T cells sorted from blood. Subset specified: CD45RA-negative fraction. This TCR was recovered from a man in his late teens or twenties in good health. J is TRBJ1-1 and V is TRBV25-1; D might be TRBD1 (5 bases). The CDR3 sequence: CASSETVMNTEAFF. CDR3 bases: TGTGCCAGCAGTGAGACAGTCATGAACACTGAAGCTTTCTTT. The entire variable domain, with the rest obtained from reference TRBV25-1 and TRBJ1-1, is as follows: EADIYQTPRYLVIGTGKKITLECSQTMGHDKMYWYQQDPGMELHLIHYSYGVNSTEKGDLSSESTVSRIRTEHFPLTLESARPSHTSQYLCASSETVMNTEAFFGQGTRLTVV.